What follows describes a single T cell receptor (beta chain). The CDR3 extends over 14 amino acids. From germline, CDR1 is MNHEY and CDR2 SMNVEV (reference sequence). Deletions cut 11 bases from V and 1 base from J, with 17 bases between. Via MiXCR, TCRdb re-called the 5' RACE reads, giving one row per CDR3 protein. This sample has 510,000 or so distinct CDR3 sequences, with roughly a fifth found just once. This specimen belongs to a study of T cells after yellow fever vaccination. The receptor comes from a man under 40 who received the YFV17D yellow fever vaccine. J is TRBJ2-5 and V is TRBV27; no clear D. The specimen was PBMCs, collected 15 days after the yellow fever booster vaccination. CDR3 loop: CASTPPVSQETQYF. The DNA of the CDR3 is TGTGCCTCCACCCCCCCAGTTTCCCAAGAGACCCAGTACTTC.